This record covers a single TCR beta chain. These data come from a study of blood T cell repertoires in COVID-19. Study as a whole: Acute and convalescent COVID-19 samples came from the United States, Italy and Spain. Sample material is recorded as cDNA or gDNA derived from T cells, B-cell-depleted T cells, or PBMCs.

Followed over time, Seattle patients had been enrolled while infection was active. Authors' data handling: The authors estimated nucleated cell counts from reference gene primer amplification. Clones were read by immunoSEQ multiplex PCR, and TCRdb kept only the in-frame ones, dropping some. V and J calls and clone size are as listed in that table; D and trimming were resolved from the DNA. The profile covers about 200,000 clones, with approximately 78% appearing a single time and approximately 5% taken by the ten largest. Germline-derived CDR1 and CDR2 are SGHVS and FQNEAQ. J was trimmed by 5 bases and V by 2 bases; bases with no gene match: 10. This CDR3 region has 16 residues.

This TCR was recovered from a woman aged 70-85 years with COVID-19, enrolled during active disease. V is TRBV7-8 and J is TRBJ2-3; the match to TRBD1 covers 7 bases. The sample comprised peripheral blood. The CDR3 DNA is TGTGCCAGCAGCTTACGGACAGGACCTTCCGGAGATACGCAGTATTTT. It codes for CASSLRTGPSGDTQYF.